This T cell receptor beta chain was captured by sequencing in a study of blood T cell repertoires in COVID-19. Across the study: COVID-19 samples, acute and convalescent, were from the United States, Italy and Spain. The cDNA or gDNA used as material had been derived from T cells, B-cell-depleted T cells, or PBMCs.

Authors' data handling: Counts of nucleated cells, estimated from reference gene primer amplification, were obtained. The data were produced by immunoSEQ multiplex PCR, yet TCRdb's version contains in-frame clones alone and is incomplete. Clonal size and the V and J genes are those of that table, whereas D and trimming came from the DNA. This table holds 150,000 to 200,000 clones, around nine tenths found once. The V gene lost 4 bases and the J gene lost 3 bases, with 15 bases spanning the gap. CDR1 LNHDA and CDR2 SQIVND come from the germline V gene (reference sequence). The CDR3 extends over 15 amino acids.

The specimen was peripheral blood. This sequence was found in a human donor in a cohort sampled during active COVID-19. The chain employs TRBV19 and TRBJ1-1; D uncertain. In DNA form, the CDR3 reads TGTGCCAGTAGTACCACCTTTAGAGGCGACACTGAAGCTTTCTTT. Translated: CASSTTFRGDTEAFF. Full variable domain (missing parts from reference TRBV19 and TRBJ1-1): DGGITQSPKYLFRKEGQNVTLSCEQNLNHDAMYWYRQDPGQGLRLIYYSQIVNDFQKGDIAEGYSVSREKKESFPLTVTSAQKNPTAFYLCASSTTFRGDTEAFFGQGTRLTVV.